This T cell receptor beta chain was sequenced for a study of human T cells and chemical hapten exposure. Across the study: The study sensitized with 2% DPC on an approximately 2 cm by approximately 2 cm patch of upper inner arm skin. Findings and caveats of the study: TCRs exceeding 1 in 1000 frequency stayed unchanged with DPC sensitization. More PT1 expanded TCRs went with higher patch test scores.

Individual cDNA molecules each carried unique molecular identifiers attached by the library. TCRdb reprocessed the RACE reads via MiXCR and lists one record per CDR3 protein. Of tens of thousands of distinct CDR3 sequences in the sample, about 9.4% were seen once. Germline trimming cut 5 bases from V and 4 bases from J; bases unmatched to any gene: 4. From germline, CDR1 is MNHEY and CDR2 SVGAGI. This CDR3 is 15 amino acids long. The table lists this clonotype with many counts. Its antigen is not known. Regarding time point: pre-sensitization, week 0. Documented treatment: therapeutic diphenylcyclopropenone sensitization with weekly scalp DPC. Before extraction, the whole blood was not fractionated, and total RNA was taken from it.

The sample consisted of whole blood, taken in connection with sensitization to the hapten diphenylcyclopropenone (DPC). The chain is built from TRBV6-5 and TRBJ2-6; 8 bases match TRBD2. The TCR was taken from a man aged 50-60 years with alopecia areata. Some clones in this sample may be carry-over from other donors' samples. Here the CDR3 reads CASSIAGNGANVLTF. CDR3 sequence (DNA): TGTGCCAGCAGTATAGCGGGGAACGGGGCCAACGTCCTGACTTTC.